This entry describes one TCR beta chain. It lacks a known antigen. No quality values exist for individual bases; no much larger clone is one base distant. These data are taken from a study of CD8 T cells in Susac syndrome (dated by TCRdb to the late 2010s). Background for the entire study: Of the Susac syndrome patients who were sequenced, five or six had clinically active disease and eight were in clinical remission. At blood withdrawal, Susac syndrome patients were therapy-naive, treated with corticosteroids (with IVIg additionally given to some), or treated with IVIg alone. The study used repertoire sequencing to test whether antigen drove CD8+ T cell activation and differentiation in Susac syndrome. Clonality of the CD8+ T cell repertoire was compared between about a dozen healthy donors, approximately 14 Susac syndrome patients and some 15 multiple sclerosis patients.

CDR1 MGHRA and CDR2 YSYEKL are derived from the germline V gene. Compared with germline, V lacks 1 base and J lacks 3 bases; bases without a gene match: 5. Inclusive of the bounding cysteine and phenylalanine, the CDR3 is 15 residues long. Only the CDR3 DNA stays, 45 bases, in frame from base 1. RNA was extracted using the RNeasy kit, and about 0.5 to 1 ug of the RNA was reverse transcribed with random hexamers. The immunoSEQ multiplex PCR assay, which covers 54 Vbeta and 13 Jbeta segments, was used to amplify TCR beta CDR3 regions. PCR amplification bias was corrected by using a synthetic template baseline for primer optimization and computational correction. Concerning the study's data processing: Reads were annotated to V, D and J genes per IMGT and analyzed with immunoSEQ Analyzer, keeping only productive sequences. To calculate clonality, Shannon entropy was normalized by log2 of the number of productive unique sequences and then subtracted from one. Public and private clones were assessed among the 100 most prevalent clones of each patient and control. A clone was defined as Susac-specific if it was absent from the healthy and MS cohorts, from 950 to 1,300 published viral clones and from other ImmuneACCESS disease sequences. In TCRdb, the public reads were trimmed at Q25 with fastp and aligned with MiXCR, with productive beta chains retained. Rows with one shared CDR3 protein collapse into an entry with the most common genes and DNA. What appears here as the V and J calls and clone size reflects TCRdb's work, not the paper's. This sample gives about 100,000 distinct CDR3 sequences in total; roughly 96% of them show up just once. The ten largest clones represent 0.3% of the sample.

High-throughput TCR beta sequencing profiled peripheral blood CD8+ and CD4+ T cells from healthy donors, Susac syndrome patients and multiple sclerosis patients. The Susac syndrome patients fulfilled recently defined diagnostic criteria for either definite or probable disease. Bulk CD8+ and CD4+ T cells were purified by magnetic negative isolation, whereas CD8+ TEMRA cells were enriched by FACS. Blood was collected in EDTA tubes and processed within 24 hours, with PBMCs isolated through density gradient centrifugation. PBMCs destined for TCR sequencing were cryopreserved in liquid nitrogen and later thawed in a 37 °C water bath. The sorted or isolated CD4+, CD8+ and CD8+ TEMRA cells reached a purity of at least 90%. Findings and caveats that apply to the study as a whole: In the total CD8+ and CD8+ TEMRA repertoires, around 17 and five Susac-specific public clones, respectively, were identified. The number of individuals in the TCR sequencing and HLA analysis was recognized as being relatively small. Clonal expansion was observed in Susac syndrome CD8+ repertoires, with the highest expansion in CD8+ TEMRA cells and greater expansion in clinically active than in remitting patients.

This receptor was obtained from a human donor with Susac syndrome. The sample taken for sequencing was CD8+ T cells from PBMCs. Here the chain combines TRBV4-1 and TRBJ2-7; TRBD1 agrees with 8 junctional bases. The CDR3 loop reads CASSQAGQGNYEQYF. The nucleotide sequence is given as TGCGCCAGCAGCCAAGCCGGACAGGGTAACTACGAGCAGTACTTC.